This T cell receptor (beta chain) originates from a study of CD8 T cells in Susac syndrome. The germline V gene encodes CDR1 LNHDA and CDR2 SQIVND (reference sequence). Trimming stripped 5 bases from V and 0 bases from J, with 11 bases between. The CDR3 has 15 amino acids. Reverse transcription of 0.5 to 1 ug RNA used random hexamers. An immunoSEQ multiplex PCR amplified TCR beta CDR3 over 54 Vbeta and 13 Jbeta. TCRdb re-derived calls from the immunoSEQ multiplex PCR reads in MiXCR, one entry per CDR3 protein. The sample shows hundreds of thousands of distinct CDR3 sequences, roughly 84% of them seen only once. CD8+ and CD4+ T cells circulating in blood were sequenced for TCR beta. Each multiple sclerosis control was a treatment-naive patient with relapsing-remitting disease that was either stable or active. TEMRA cells were FACS-enriched and CD8+ and CD4+ T cells negatively isolated.

The V gene is TRBV19, the J gene TRBJ1-5, with D perhaps TRBD1 (5 bases). The TCR originated in a human donor with multiple sclerosis. Sequencing was done on a sample of CD8+ T cells from PBMCs. CDR3 nucleotides: TGTGCCAGTAGTGTACAGGACTATAGCAATCAGCCCCAGCATTTT. Translation: CASSVQDYSNQPQHF.